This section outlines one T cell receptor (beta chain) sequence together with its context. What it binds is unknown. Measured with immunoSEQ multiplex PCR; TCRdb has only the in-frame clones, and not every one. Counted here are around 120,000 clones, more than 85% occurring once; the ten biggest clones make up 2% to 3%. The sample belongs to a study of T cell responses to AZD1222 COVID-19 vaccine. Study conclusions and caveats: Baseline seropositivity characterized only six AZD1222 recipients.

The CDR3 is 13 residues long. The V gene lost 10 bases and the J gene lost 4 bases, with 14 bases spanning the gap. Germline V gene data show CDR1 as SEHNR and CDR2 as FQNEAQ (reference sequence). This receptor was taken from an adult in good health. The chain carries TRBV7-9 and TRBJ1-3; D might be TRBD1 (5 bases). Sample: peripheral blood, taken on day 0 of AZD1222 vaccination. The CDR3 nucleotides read TGTGCCACCATCCCGACAGAAGGAAACACCATATATTTT. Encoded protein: CATIPTEGNTIYF.